This T cell receptor (beta chain) is from a study of cytomegalovirus exposure and HLA in healthy donors. Study-level results: Roughly even sequencing depth across donors was the assumption behind the presence/absence analyses.

With regard to this clone: Its antigen is unknown.

The CDR3 runs to 16 residues. V lost 6 bases to trimming and J lost 6 bases; unmatched junction nucleotides: 13. Germline V gives CDR1 SEHNR, CDR2 FQNEAQ (reference sequence). The PCR made use of 60 Vbeta and 13 Jbeta primers. This table comes from immunoSEQ multiplex PCR, and its TCRdb copy is limited to in-frame clones, with some not included. The profile covers 110,000 or so clones, with roughly 76% appearing a single time and about 6.9% taken by the ten largest. This TCR was sampled from a man aged 30 to 39 in good health and CMV-seropositive. The sample comprised PBMCs. This chain links TRBV7-9 with TRBJ2-1; TRBD2 aligns across 8 bases. CDR3 in amino acids: CASRPRSGGAFNEQFF. The CDR3 nucleotides read TGTGCCAGCAGGCCCCGGTCCGGGGGGGCCTTCAATGAGCAGTTCTTC.